This is a list of T cell receptor beta chains from one sample in a study of T cell responses to AZD1222 COVID-19 vaccine. Sequencing used immunoSEQ multiplex PCR; TCRdb keeps in-frame clones, though not all of them. Here the sample spans 92,000 or so clones, roughly nine tenths being singletons. Sequencing used peripheral blood, obtained on day 0 of AZD1222 vaccination. These receptors were taken from an adult in good health. Both conserved end residues are part of each CDR3. A D gene is named only where the DNA matches it firmly. For some rows the clone size is stated as once, few or many, or as a class when expanded; others skip it.

CDR3 DNA	CDR3 protein	clone size	D gene	V gene	J gene
TGTGCCAGCAGCCAGCCTTCGGGACAGGAGCAGGGGGGCTACACCTTC	CASSQPSGQEQGGYTF	NA	TRBD1	TRBV4-2	TRBJ1-2
TGCAGTGCTAGTACGTCAGGGGTAGGGTCACCCCTCCACTTT	CSASTSGVGSPLHF	NA	NA	TRBV20-1	TRBJ1-6
TGTGCCAGCAAGGGCAGGGAACCCTCAGAGACCCAGTACTTC	CASKGREPSETQYF	NA	NA	TRBV5-8	TRBJ2-5
TGTGCCAGCAGTTACCGCCGACAGGGGACAGCTAGCGAGCAGTACTTC	CASSYRRQGTASEQYF	NA	TRBD1	TRBV6-5	TRBJ2-7
TGTGCCAGCAGTCTCGGGCGACTAGCTAACTATGGCTACACCTTC	CASSLGRLANYGYTF	NA	NA	TRBV6-5	TRBJ1-2
TGTGCCAGCTCAAAACGGACAGGGTCCGGGGAGCTGTTTTTT	CASSKRTGSGELFF	NA	TRBD1	TRBV18	TRBJ2-2
TGTGCCAGCAGCGTACAGGGAAGCACTGAAGCTTTCTTT	CASSVQGSTEAFF	NA	NA	TRBV9	TRBJ1-1
TGCGCCAGCAGTCAACCCCGGACAGGCCGTAGTCAGCCCCAGCATTTT	CASSQPRTGRSQPQHF	NA	TRBD1	TRBV23-1	TRBJ1-5
TGTGCCAGCAGTGAATTCACGGGAGCTAACTATGGCTACACCTTC	CASSEFTGANYGYTF	NA	NA	TRBV6-1	TRBJ1-2
TGTGCCAGCAGCCCTGGGGTTGACAGTCCTATGAGGGGCTACACCTTC	CASSPGVDSPMRGYTF	NA	NA	TRBV9	TRBJ1-2
TGTGCCAGCAGCCAAGCCTCGGACGCGAGGGTCCCCACCGGGGAGCTGTTTTTT	CASSQASDARVPTGELFF	NA	NA	TRBV4-2	TRBJ2-2
TGTGCCAGCAGTTCCTGGACTAGCGGGGGTGGCACCGGGGAGCTGTTTTTT	CASSSWTSGGGTGELFF	NA	TRBD2	TRBV28	TRBJ2-2
TGTGCCAGCAGCTTAGATCCGGAGGGGGGTCCACATCAGCCCCAGCATTTT	CASSLDPEGGPHQPQHF	NA	NA	TRBV11-2	TRBJ1-5
TGTGCCTGGACGATAACAGGGGACTATGGCTACACCTTC	CAWTITGDYGYTF	few	TRBD1	TRBV30	TRBJ1-2
TGTGCCAGCAGTTCGGAGCATACGCAGTATTTT	CASSSEHTQYF	NA	NA	TRBV12-3/TRBV12-4	TRBJ2-3
TGTGCCTGGAAACACGAAGCTAACTATGGCTACACCTTC	CAWKHEANYGYTF	NA	NA	TRBV30	TRBJ1-2
TGTGCCAGCAGTTCCGACAGATATAATTCACCCCTCCACTTT	CASSSDRYNSPLHF	NA	NA	TRBV5-6	TRBJ1-6
TGTGCCAGCAGCTTGTACGGAGAATGGGGCTACGAGCAGTACTTC	CASSLYGEWGYEQYF	once	NA	TRBV5-4	TRBJ2-7
TGTGCCAGCAGCTTGGAATGGAACACCGGGGAGCTGTTTTTT	CASSLEWNTGELFF	NA	NA	TRBV5-6	TRBJ2-2
TGTGCCTGGAGCCCAAGGACTAGCGGTCCCTTCTCCTACAATGAGCAGTTCTTC	CAWSPRTSGPFSYNEQFF	NA	TRBD2	TRBV30	TRBJ2-1
TGTGCCAGCAGTCACAGGACAGGGCACGGCTACACCTTC	CASSHRTGHGYTF	NA	TRBD1	TRBV7-8	TRBJ1-2
TGCGCCAGCAGCCAAGGGCGGGGCTTTAATGAGCAGTTCTTC	CASSQGRGFNEQFF	NA	NA	TRBV4-3	TRBJ2-1
TGCGCCAGCAGCCCCCTGAAATGGGGGGGCGAATCTGAAGCTTTCTTT	CASSPLKWGGESEAFF	NA	NA	TRBV4-1	TRBJ1-1
TGTGCCAGCAGCTTCGCTCCGGGACGGGGACCCACCGGGGAGCTGTTTTTT	CASSFAPGRGPTGELFF	NA	NA	TRBV7-9	TRBJ2-2
TGTGCCAGCTCCCCCCGGGGGGCGACGACAGATACGCAGTATTTT	CASSPRGATTDTQYF	once	NA	TRBV7-9	TRBJ2-3